Described below is a single T cell receptor beta chain sequence and its context. The antigen remains undetermined. Assay used: immunoSEQ multiplex PCR; TCRdb lists only in-frame clones, some missing. The table records about 120,000 clones, around 92% of them present only once. The sample originates from a study of T cell responses to AZD1222 COVID-19 vaccine. Regarding the study as a whole: Recipients of two AZD1222 doses showed rising Spike-specific TCR breadth and depth. Females outnumbered males among donors, who were mostly white British; clonal diversity was possibly underestimated. Researchers report vaccine-associated CD4 TCRs spanning spike, with dominance at 160-218 and 743-854.

The specimen was peripheral blood, collected on day 0 of AZD1222 vaccination. This sequence was found in an adult in good health.

As DNA, the CDR3 is TGTGCCAGCGGATCCGGGACTAGTTACGGGGAGCTGTTTTTT. It specifies CASGSGTSYGELFF. The gene calls are TRBV2 and TRBJ2-2; 8 bases agree with TRBD2. This CDR3 is 14 amino acids long. Per the germline V gene, CDR1 is SNHLY and CDR2 is FYNNEI. Trimming took 8 bases from V and 7 from J; bases not matched to a gene: 9.